This T cell receptor (beta chain) is drawn from a study of T cell repertoires in cytomegalovirus infection (dated by TCRdb to the late 2010s). About the full investigation: The peptide stimulations were aimed at well-studied HLA-B-restricted epitopes as well as recently identified HLA-C-restricted CMV epitopes, whose presentation resists viral immunomodulation. The HLA type of each donor mattered for the analysis, because public TCR beta signatures pointed to carriage of CMV infection along with the matching HLA type.

The treatment or condition label for this specimen denotes: in vitro stimulation with specific CMV peptide epitopes to enrich CMV-specific T cells. The CDR3 runs 17 residues from the cysteine to the phenylalanine. Just CDR3 DNA is preserved here, 51 bases in frame from base 1. Trimmed from V: 5 bases; trimmed from J: 0 bases; junction bases lacking a gene match: 9. The germline V gene (reference sequence) supplies CDR1 SEHNR and CDR2 FQNEAQ. Instrument on record: Illumina HiSeq 1500. TCRdb trimmed the raw reads at Q25, called clones with MiXCR and kept productive beta chains. Merged by CDR3 protein, the rows form single entries marked with the most common genes and DNA. The sample records about 900,000 distinct CDR3 sequences, 30% to 40% of which are singletons. The ten biggest clones cover over 11% of the sample. With regard to this clonotype: This receptor's antigen is unknown. No qualities accompany the bases; no much larger clone lies one base away.

The investigation overall reported the following: The ex vivo response was dominated by HLA-C-restricted CMV-specific TCR beta clonotypes, and the single most frequent clonotype in two of eight donors was supplied by these HLA-C-restricted clonotypes. Cumulative frequency of public TCR beta family members discriminated carriers of CMV infection plus the relevant HLA type in this cohort and an independent 352-donor cohort.

The sequences come from cultured CD8+ T cells from PBMCs, collected from culture after CMV antigen stimulation. The receptor's source is a human donor in good health (CMV status not recorded). Some clones in this sample may be carry-over from other donors' samples. The chain couples TRBV7-9 to TRBJ1-5; 8 bases in between match TRBD1. The base sequence is TGTGCCAGCAGCCCCGACAGGGGTTTTGATAGCAATCAGCCCCAGCATTTT. Its amino acids are CASSPDRGFDSNQPQHF.